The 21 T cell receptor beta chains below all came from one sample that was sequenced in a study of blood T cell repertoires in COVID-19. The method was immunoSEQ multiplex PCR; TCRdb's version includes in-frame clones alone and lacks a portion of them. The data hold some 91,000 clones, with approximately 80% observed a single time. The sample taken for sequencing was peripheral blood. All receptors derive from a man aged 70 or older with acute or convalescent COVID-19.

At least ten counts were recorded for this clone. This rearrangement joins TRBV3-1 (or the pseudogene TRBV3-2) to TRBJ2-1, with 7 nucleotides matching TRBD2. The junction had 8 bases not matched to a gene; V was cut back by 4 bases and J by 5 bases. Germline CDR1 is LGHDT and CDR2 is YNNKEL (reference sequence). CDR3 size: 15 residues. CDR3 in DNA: TGTGCCAGCAGCCCGAATTGGCTAGCGGACAATGAGCAGTTCTTC. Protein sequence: CASSPNWLADNEQFF.

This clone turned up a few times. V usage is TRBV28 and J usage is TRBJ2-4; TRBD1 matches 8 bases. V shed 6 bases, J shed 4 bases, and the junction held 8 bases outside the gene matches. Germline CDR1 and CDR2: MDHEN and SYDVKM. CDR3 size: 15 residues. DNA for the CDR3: TGTGCCAGCAGCGCTCCACAGGGGGAGAAAAACATTCAGTACTTC. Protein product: CASSAPQGEKNIQYF.

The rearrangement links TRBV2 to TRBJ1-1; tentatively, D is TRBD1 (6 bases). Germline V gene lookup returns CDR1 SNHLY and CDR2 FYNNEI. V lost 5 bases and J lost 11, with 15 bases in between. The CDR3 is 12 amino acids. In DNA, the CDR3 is TGTGCCAGCAGTCGACAGGATCTCGAGGCTTTCTTT. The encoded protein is CASSRQDLEAFF.

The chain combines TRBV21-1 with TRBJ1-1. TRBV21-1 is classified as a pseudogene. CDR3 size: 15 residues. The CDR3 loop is CASSTGSPLNTEAFF. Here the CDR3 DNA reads TGTGCCAGCAGCACCGGGAGCCCCTTAAACACTGAAGCTTTCTTT.

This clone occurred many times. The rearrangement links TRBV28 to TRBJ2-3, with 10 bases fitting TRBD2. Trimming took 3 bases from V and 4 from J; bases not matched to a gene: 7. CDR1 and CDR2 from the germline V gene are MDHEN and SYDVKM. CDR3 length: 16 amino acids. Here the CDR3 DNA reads TGTGCCAGCAGTTTCCAAGCGGGAGGGAGGGCAGATACGCAGTATTTT. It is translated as CASSFQAGGRADTQYF.

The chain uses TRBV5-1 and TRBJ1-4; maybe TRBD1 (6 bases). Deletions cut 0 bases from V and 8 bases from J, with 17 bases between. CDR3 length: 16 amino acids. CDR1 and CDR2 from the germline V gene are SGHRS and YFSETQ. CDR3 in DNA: TGCGCCAGCAGCTTGGGGGTAGGGACAATTAACGAAAAACTGTTTTTT. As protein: CASSLGVGTINEKLFF.

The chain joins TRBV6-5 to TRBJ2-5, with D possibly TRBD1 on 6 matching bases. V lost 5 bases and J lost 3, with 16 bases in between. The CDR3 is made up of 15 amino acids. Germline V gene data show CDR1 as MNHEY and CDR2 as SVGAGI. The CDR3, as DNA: TGTGCCAGCAGTCGAAGACAGGTTGGAGAAGAGACCCAGTACTTC. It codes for CASSRRQVGEETQYF.

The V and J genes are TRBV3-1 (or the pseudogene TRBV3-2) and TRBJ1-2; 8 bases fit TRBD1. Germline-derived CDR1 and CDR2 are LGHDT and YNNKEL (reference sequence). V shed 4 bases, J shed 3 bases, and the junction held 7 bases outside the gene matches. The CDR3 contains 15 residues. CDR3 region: CASSLRAGGDYGYTF. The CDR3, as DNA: TGTGCCAGCAGCCTAAGGGCAGGGGGCGACTATGGCTACACCTTC.

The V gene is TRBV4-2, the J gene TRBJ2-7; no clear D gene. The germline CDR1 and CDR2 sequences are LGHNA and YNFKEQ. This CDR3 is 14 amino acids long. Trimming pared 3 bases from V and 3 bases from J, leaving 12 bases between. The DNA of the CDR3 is TGTGCCAGCAGCCAGGAGACGGTATACTACGAGCAGTACTTC. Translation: CASSQETVYYEQYF.

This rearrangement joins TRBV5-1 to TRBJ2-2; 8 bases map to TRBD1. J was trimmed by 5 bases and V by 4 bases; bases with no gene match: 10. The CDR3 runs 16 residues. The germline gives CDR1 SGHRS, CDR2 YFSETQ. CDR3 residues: CASSRYQGAVTGELFF. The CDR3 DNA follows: TGCGCCAGCAGCCGATATCAGGGGGCGGTTACCGGGGAGCTGTTTTTT.

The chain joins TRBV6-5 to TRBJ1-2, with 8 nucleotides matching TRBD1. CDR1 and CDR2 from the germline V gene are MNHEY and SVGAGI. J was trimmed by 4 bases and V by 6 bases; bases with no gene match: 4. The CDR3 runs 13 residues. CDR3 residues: CASSQDRVYGYTF. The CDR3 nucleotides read TGTGCCAGCAGCCAGGACAGGGTCTATGGCTACACCTTC.

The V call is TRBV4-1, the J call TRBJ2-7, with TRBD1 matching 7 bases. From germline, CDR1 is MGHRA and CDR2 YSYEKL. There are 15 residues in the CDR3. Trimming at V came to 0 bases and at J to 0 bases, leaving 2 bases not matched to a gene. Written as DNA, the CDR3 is TGCGCCAGCAGCCAAGAACAGGGGCCCTCCTACGAGCAGTACTTC. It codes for CASSQEQGPSYEQYF.

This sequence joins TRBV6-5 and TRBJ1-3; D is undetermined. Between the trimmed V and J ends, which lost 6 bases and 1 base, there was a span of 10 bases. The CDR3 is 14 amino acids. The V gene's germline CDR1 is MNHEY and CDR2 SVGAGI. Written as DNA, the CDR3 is TGTGCCAGCAGCTCGGGGTTTTCTGGAAACACCATATATTTT. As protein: CASSSGFSGNTIYF.

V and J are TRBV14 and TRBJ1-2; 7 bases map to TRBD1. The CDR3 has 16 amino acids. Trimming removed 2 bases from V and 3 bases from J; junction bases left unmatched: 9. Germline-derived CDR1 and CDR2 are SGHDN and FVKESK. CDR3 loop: CASSQLGGEIDYGYTF. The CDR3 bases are TGTGCCAGCAGCCAATTAGGGGGCGAAATAGACTATGGCTACACCTTC.

The CDR3 DNA sequence: TGCGCCAGCAGCCGAAATTCCGGTCAGGGAGAGCAGTTCTTC. Encoded protein: CASSRNSGQGEQFF. The rearrangement uses TRBV5-1 and TRBJ2-1, with D perhaps matching TRBD1 (5 bases). The V gene lost 4 bases and the J gene lost 10 bases, with 18 bases spanning the gap. Germline V CDR1 and CDR2: SGHRS, YFSETQ. The CDR3 covers 14 residues.

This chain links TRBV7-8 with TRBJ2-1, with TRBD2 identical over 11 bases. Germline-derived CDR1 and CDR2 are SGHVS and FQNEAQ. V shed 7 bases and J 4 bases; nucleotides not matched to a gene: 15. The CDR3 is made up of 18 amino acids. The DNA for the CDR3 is TGTGCCAGCACCGTACAGACCGGACTAGCGGGTGGGTACAATGAGCAGTTCTTC. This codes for CASTVQTGLAGGYNEQFF.

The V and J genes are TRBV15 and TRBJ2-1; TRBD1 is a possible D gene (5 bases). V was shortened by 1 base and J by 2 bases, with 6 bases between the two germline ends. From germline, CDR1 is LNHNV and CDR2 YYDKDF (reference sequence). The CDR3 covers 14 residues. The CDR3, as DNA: TGTGCCACCAGCAGAGGGGGCACCTACAATGAGCAGTTCTTC. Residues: CATSRGGTYNEQFF. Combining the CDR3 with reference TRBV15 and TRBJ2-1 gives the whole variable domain DAMVIQNPRYQVTQFGKPVTLSCSQTLNHNVMYWYQQKSSQAPKLLFHYYDKDFNNEADTPDNFQSRRPNTSFCFLDIRSPGLGDTAMYLCATSRGGTYNEQFFGPGTRLTVL.

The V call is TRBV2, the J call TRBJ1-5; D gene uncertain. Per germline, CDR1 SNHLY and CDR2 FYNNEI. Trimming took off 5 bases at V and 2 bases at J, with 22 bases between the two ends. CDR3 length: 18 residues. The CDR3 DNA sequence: TGTGCCAGCAGTCCCCGGGCAGGTCGGGGTTTGGGCAATCAGCCCCAGCATTTT. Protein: CASSPRAGRGLGNQPQHF.

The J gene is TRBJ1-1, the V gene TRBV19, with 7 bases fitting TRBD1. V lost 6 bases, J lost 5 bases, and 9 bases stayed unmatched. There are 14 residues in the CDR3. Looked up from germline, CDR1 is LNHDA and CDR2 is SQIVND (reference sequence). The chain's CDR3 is CASSDREYGTEAFF. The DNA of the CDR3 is TGTGCCAGTAGCGACAGGGAGTATGGGACTGAAGCTTTCTTT. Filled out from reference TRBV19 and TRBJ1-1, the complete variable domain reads DGGITQSPKYLFRKEGQNVTLSCEQNLNHDAMYWYRQDPGQGLRLIYYSQIVNDFQKGDIAEGYSVSREKKESFPLTVTSAQKNPTAFYLCASSDREYGTEAFFGQGTRLTVV.

The CDR3 DNA follows: TGTGCCAGCAGGGACAGTCGTCGCACTGAAGCTTTCTTT. It yields the protein CASRDSRRTEAFF. The rearrangement uses TRBV6-5 and TRBJ1-1, with D maybe TRBD1 (6 bases). This CDR3 is 13 amino acids long. The germline V gene encodes CDR1 MNHEY and CDR2 SVGAGI. The ends were cut back, 6 bases at V and 4 bases at J, with 12 bases in the middle.

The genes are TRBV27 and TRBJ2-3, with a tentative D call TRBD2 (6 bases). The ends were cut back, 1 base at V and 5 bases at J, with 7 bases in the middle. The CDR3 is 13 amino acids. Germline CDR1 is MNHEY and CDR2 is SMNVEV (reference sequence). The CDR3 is CASSLLEGDTQYF. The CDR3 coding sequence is TGTGCCAGCAGTTTATTGGAGGGAGATACGCAGTATTTT.